A single sample is the source of the 9 T cell receptor beta chains below, sequenced in a study of read filtering for tumor transcriptome and immune sequencing. This library used roughly 370 ng RNA and molecular barcoded adaptors spanning alpha/delta and beta/gamma chains. A single record per CDR3 protein comes from TCRdb applying MiXCR to the reads. In the table there are approximately 40,000 distinct CDR3 sequences, approximately 15% of which are singletons. Source material: a population of CD138-negative cells sorted from bone marrow. The receptors come from a donor over 35 with multiple myeloma.

This clonotype was recorded many times. The chain employs TRBV6-5 and TRBJ2-1; 11 bases line up with TRBD1. Looked up from germline, CDR1 is MNHEY and CDR2 is SVGAGI. V gave up 7 bases and J gave up 8 bases; unmatched junction bases: 16. CDR3 size: 17 residues. CDR3 residues: CASKKDFRGQGAYEQFF. DNA of the CDR3: TGTGCCAGCAAAAAGGACTTTCGCGGACAGGGGGCTTATGAGCAGTTCTTC.

This clonotype was seen repeatedly, ten times or more. The rearrangement uses TRBV12-3 or TRBV12-4 and TRBJ2-2; D is possibly TRBD1 (6 bases). The CDR3 has 14 residues. The V end lost 2 bases, the J end lost 5 bases, and 9 bases lay between the germline ends. CDR3 DNA sequence: TGTGCCAGCAGTTTACAGGGGTCTACCGGGGAGCTGTTTTTT. Amino acids: CASSLQGSTGELFF.

This clonotype was seen at least ten times. V and J are TRBV4-1 and TRBJ1-2; 8 positions agree with TRBD1. The ends lost 2 bases at V and 5 bases at J; junction bases unmatched: 7. CDR3 size: 15 residues. The germline V gene encodes CDR1 MGHRA and CDR2 YSYEKL. CDR3 amino acids: CASSQPRTGSYGYTF. DNA for the CDR3: TGCGCCAGCAGCCAACCGAGGACAGGGTCGTATGGCTACACCTTC.

This clonotype was seen many times. This chain links TRBV9 with TRBJ2-1, with D possibly being TRBD1 (5 bases). Germline CDR1 reads SGDLS; CDR2 reads YYNGEE. This CDR3 has 12 residues. Trimming pared 3 bases from V and 13 bases from J, leaving 14 bases between. For the CDR3, the DNA is TGTGCCAGCAGCGGCGACAGACTGGTTCAGTTCTTC. Protein: CASSGDRLVQFF.

This clonotype has more than one count but fewer than ten. This may be a read error: a much more frequent sequence differs by one nucleotide. The chain uses TRBV28 and TRBJ2-3, with D perhaps being TRBD1 or TRBD2 (5 bases each). V shed 3 bases and J shed 10 bases, with 14 bases lying between them. Germline assignment: CDR1 MDHEN and CDR2 SYDVKM. This CDR3 region has 13 residues. The CDR3 nucleotides read TGTGCCAGCAGTTTCGGGGCTAGTTGGGCGCAGTATTTT. It yields the protein CASSFGASWAQYF.

This clonotype was observed a handful of times. This sequence joins TRBV6-6 and TRBJ2-3; 11 bases align to TRBD1. This CDR3 is built from 14 residues. Unmatched junction bases numbered 1, after V lost 2 bases and J lost 6 bases. Germline CDR1 MNHNY, CDR2 SVGAGI (reference sequence). The CDR3 DNA sequence: TGTGCCAGCAGTTACCGGGACAGGGGGGATACGCAGTATTTT. Protein sequence: CASSYRDRGDTQYF.

This clonotype was seen many times. The V call is TRBV3-1, the J call TRBJ2-5; 7 bases map to TRBD2. Germline V gene data show CDR1 as LGHDT and CDR2 as YNNKEL (reference sequence). The CDR3 is 12 amino acids. V was pared by 0 bases and J by 12 bases, with 4 bases of the junction left unmatched. CDR3 coding DNA: TGTGCCAGCAGCCAAGAACAGAGCGGGAAGTACTTC. Its protein is CASSQEQSGKYF.

This clonotype was counted many times. The rearrangement joins TRBV5-4 to TRBJ2-2, with D tentatively TRBD2 (5 bases). CDR3 length: 15 residues. Germline CDR1 SGHNT, CDR2 YYREEE (reference sequence). V shed 3 bases and J shed 4 bases, with 13 bases lying between them. Written as DNA, the CDR3 is TGTGCCAGCAGCTCGACTACCGAGGGCACCGGGGAGCTGTTTTTT. Translated, it gives CASSSTTEGTGELFF.

This clonotype was seen a handful of times. The genes are TRBV7-2 and TRBJ1-2; 12 nucleotides align to TRBD1. J was trimmed by 7 bases and V by 5 bases; bases with no gene match: 8. CDR3 size: 15 residues. The germline CDR1 and CDR2 sequences are SGHTA and FQGNSA. The chain's CDR3 is CASSPAVGQGAGYTF. The CDR3 coding sequence is TGTGCCAGCAGCCCAGCCGTGGGACAGGGGGCTGGCTACACCTTC.